This T cell receptor (beta chain) was captured in a study of a mutant IDH1 vaccine in newly diagnosed glioma (dated by TCRdb to about 2021). About the full investigation: The approximately 32 treated patients were around 60% male and roughly 38% female, with a mean age of 40.4 years. Prior to enrollment, standard therapy consisting of radiotherapy alone, temozolomide alone, or radiochemotherapy with temozolomide had been administered to patients, with the combination being received by most patients. Six visits were used for peripheral blood collection: V03 (baseline), V05, V07, V10, V12 and V13. For exploratory analyses, approximately 23 treated patients had longitudinal TCRB deep sequencing done wherever samples were available.

To prepare the library, the immunoSEQ multiplex PCR assay was applied. Following the manufacturer's protocol, the hsTCRB Kit was used to amplify rearranged TCR beta chain sequences. TCRB libraries were sequenced on an Illumina MiSeq. As for the authors' bioinformatics: Demultiplexing, trimming and gene mapping were performed with the kit vendor's proprietary platform. What TCRdb holds here is the immuneACCESS table cut down to in-frame rearrangements. Part of the clones is not present; checked against another copy, under half of the missing clones reflect an unresolved V gene, and the others are unexplained. That table gives V, J and clone size, and the DNA gave D and trimming. The sample table contains some 50,000 clones; only one count was recorded for 75% to 90% of them. The ten largest clones take up around 2.5% of the sample. The time point tag for this specimen amounts to: baseline, week 1 (first vaccination visit). The sample's treatment or condition label, in plain terms: pre-vaccination baseline after standard-of-care therapy. The donors had newly diagnosed IDH1-mutant astrocytomas of WHO grade 3 or 4 that showed loss of nuclear ATRX. The samples were drawn from NOA16, a multicentre, single-arm, open-label phase I trial in Germany that tested a mutant IDH1 peptide vaccine in humans for the first time. Blood drawn at visit V03 was used as the baseline sample for immunogenicity testing. The DNeasy Blood and Tissue Kit was used to extract genomic DNA from EDTA blood for TCRB sequencing.

Comment on this clone: Its recognized antigen is unknown. No much larger clone is present one base from it, and per-base qualities are unavailable.

The V end loses 5 bases and the J end loses 1 base, and a stretch of 11 bases separates them. Reading the germline V gene (reference sequence) gives CDR1 LNHNV and CDR2 YYDKDF. The CDR3 numbers 14 residues from cysteine through phenylalanine. Here the CDR3 DNA is all that survives: 42 bases in frame from base 1. Overall study outcomes, separate from this receptor: Immune responses induced by the vaccine were seen in approximately 93% of patients across multiple MHC alleles. Availability determined which PBMC samples were chosen for TCRB deep sequencing. It was noted by the authors that analyses of patient blood samples could not be reproduced owing to sample limitations. No apparent relationship was observed between pseudoprogression and alterations in the top peripheral T cell clonotypes detected by TCRB sequencing.

The receptor comes from a man aged 35 to 55 with glioma. The input for sequencing was PBMCs, taken from a glioma patient treated with radiotherapy, temozolomide or both. The chain is encoded by TRBV15 joined to TRBJ1-1, with the identity of the D gene unclear. The DNA sequence is TGTGCCACCAGCTCCCGGGCCGGGAACACTGAAGCTTTCTTT. This is translated as CATSSRAGNTEAFF.